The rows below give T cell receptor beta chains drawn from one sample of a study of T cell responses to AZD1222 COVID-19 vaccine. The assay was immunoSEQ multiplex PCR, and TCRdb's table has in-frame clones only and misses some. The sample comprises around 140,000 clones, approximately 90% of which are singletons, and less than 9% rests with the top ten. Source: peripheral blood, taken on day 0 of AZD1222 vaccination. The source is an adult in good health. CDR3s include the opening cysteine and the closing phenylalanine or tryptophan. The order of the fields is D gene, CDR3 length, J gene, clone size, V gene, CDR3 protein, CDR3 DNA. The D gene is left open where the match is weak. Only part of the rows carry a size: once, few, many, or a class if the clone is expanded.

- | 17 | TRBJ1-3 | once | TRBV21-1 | CASSYRKQGWTGNTIYF | TGTGCCAGCAGCTATCGAAAACAGGGGTGGACTGGAAACACCATATATTTT
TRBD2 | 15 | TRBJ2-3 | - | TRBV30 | CAWRNGGASTDTQYF | TGTGCCTGGAGGAACGGGGGGGCTAGCACAGATACGCAGTATTTT
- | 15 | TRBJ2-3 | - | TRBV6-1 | CASSDPGGYTDTQYF | TGTGCCAGCAGTGACCCCGGGGGTTACACAGATACGCAGTATTTT
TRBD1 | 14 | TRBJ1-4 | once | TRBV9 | CASTPGGANEKLFF | TGTGCCAGCACTCCAGGGGGCGCGAATGAAAAACTGTTTTTT
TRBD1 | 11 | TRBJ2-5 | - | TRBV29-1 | CSGGQEETQYF | TGCAGCGGAGGACAGGAAGAGACCCAGTACTTC
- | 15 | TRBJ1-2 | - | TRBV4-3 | CASSQDDTQGRGYTF | TGCGCCAGCAGCCAAGATGATACCCAAGGCCGTGGCTACACCTTC
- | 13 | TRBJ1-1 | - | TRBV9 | CASSVGGRTEAFF | TGTGCCAGCAGCGTAGGGGGTAGGACTGAAGCTTTCTTT
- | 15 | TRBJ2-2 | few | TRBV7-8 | CASSFGRKNTGELFF | TGTGCCAGCAGTTTCGGACGGAAGAACACCGGGGAGCTGTTTTTT
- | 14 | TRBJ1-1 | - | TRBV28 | CASGNPAPNTEAFF | TGTGCCAGCGGAAACCCAGCCCCGAACACTGAAGCTTTCTTT
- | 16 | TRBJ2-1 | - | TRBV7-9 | CASSSSTVPSYNEQFF | TGTGCCAGCAGCTCCTCGACAGTCCCCTCCTACAATGAGCAGTTCTTC
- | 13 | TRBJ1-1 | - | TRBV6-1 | CASSDRRNTEAFF | TGTGCCAGCAGTGATCGAAGGAACACTGAAGCTTTCTTT
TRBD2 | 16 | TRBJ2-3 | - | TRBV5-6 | CASSSLRAGDTDTQYF | TGTGCCAGCAGCTCCCTTCGGGCGGGGGACACAGATACGCAGTATTTT
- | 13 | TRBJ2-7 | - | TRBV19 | CASSIANSYEQYF | TGTGCCAGTAGTATCGCGAACTCCTACGAGCAGTACTTC
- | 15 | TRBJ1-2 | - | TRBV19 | CASSIVARAQHGYTF | TGTGCCAGTAGTATAGTGGCGAGGGCGCAGCATGGCTACACCTTC
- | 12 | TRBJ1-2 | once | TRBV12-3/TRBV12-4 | CASSRGSYGYTF | TGTGCCAGCAGTCGGGGGAGCTATGGCTACACCTTC
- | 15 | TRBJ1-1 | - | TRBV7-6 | CASSQGPGHGTEAFF | TGTGCCAGCAGCCAAGGGCCCGGTCATGGCACTGAAGCTTTCTTT
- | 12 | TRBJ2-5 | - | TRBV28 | CASSFPGETQYF | TGTGCCAGCAGTTTCCCGGGAGAGACCCAGTACTTC
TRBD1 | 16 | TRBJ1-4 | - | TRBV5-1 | CASSFGQGGINEKLFF | TGCGCCAGCAGCTTCGGACAGGGGGGCATTAATGAAAAACTGTTTTTT
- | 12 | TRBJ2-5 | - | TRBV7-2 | CASSFPFRTQYF | TGTGCCAGCAGCTTCCCTTTCAGGACCCAGTACTTC
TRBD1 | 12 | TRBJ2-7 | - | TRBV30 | CAWGQGSYEQYF | TGTGCCTGGGGACAGGGCTCCTACGAGCAGTACTTC
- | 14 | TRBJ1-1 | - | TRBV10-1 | CASSVRGAPTEAFF | TGCGCCAGCAGTGTGAGGGGGGCGCCCACTGAAGCTTTCTTT
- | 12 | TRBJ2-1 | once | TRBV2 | CASTEGYNEQFF | TGTGCCAGCACGGAGGGTTACAATGAGCAGTTCTTC
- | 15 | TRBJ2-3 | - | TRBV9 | CASSAQTVVTDTQYF | TGTGCCAGCAGCGCCCAAACTGTTGTCACAGATACGCAGTATTTT
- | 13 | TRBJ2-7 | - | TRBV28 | CASSSGQRAEQYF | TGTGCCAGCAGTTCGGGACAGCGGGCCGAGCAGTACTTC
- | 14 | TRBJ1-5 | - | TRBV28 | CASSLSGEDQPQHF | TGTGCCAGCAGTTTATCAGGGGAGGATCAGCCCCAGCATTTT
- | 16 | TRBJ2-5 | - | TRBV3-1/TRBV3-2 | CASSQAQPMGGETQYF | TGTGCCAGCAGCCAAGCACAACCCATGGGTGGGGAGACCCAGTACTTC
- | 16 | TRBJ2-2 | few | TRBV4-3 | CASSQEATSGSGELFF | TGCGCCAGCAGCCAAGAGGCGACTAGTGGGTCCGGGGAGCTGTTTTTT
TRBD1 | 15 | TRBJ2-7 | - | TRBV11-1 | CASSLETGDEDEQYF | TGTGCCAGCAGCTTAGAAACAGGGGACGAAGACGAGCAGTACTTC
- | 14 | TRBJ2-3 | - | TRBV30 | CAWSVDMITDTQYF | TGTGCCTGGAGTGTCGACATGATCACAGATACGCAGTATTTT
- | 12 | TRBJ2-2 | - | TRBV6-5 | CATLSGPGELFF | TGTGCCACCCTGTCTGGGCCCGGGGAGCTGTTTTTT
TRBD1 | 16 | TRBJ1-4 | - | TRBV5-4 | CASSFPPGQGDEKLFF | TGTGCCAGCAGCTTTCCCCCGGGACAGGGGGATGAAAAACTGTTTTTT
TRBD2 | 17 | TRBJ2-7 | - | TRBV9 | CASSVGLAGATSYEQYF | TGTGCCAGCAGCGTCGGACTAGCGGGAGCAACCTCCTACGAGCAGTACTTC
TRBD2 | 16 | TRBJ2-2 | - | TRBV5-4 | CASSPTGGTNTGELFF | TGTGCCAGCAGCCCCACCGGGGGGACTAACACCGGGGAGCTGTTTTTT
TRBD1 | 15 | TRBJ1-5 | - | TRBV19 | CASSRGTGVGQPQHF | TGTGCCAGTAGTAGAGGGACAGGGGTGGGACAGCCCCAGCATTTT
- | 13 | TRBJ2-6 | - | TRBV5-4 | CASSLNIPGVLTF | TGTGCCAGCAGCTTAAACATTCCGGGCGTCCTGACTTTC
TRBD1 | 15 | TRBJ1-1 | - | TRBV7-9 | CASSRTGPLGTEAFF | TGTGCCAGCAGCCGGACAGGGCCCCTGGGCACTGAAGCTTTCTTT
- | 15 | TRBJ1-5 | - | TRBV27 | CASSLGRFYNQPQHF | TGTGCCAGCAGTTTGGGCAGGTTCTACAATCAGCCCCAGCATTTT
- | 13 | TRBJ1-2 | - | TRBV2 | CASSYSPDYGYTF | TGTGCCAGCAGCTATAGCCCCGACTATGGCTACACCTTC
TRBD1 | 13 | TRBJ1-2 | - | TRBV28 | CASKTGGGYGYTF | TGTGCCAGCAAGACAGGGGGCGGCTATGGCTACACCTTC
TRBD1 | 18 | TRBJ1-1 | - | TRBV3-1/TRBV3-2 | CASSSKSGTDVMNTEAFF | TGTGCCAGCAGCTCCAAGTCAGGGACAGACGTGATGAACACTGAAGCTTTCTTT
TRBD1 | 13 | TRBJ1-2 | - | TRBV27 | CASSGTAYLGYTF | TGTGCCAGCAGCGGGACAGCCTACCTTGGCTACACCTTC
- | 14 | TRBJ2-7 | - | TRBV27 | CASTLTAGTYEQYF | TGTGCCAGCACTCTCACGGCAGGGACCTACGAGCAGTACTTC
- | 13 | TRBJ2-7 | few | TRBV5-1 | CASSLGIAYEQYF | TGCGCCAGCAGCTTGGGCATTGCCTACGAGCAGTACTTC
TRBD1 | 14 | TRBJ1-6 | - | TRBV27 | CASGRQGAGSPLHF | TGTGCCAGCGGACGACAGGGGGCCGGTTCACCCCTCCACTTT
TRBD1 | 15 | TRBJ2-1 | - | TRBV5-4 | CASTPRGSPYNEQFF | TGTGCCAGCACCCCCAGGGGGTCCCCTTACAATGAGCAGTTCTTC
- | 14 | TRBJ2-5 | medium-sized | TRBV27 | CASSLMSQQETQYF | TGTGCCAGCAGTTTAATGTCCCAGCAAGAGACCCAGTACTTC
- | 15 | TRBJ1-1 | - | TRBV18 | CASSRDRPLNTEAFF | TGTGCCAGCTCACGCGACAGACCACTGAACACTGAAGCTTTCTTT
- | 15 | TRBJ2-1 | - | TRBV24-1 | CATSDPRRAGNEQFF | TGTGCCACCAGTGACCCACGGCGAGCAGGGAATGAGCAGTTCTTC
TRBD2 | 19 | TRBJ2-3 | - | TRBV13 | CASSPFGSFSGGAIDTQYF | TGTGCCAGCAGCCCGTTCGGTTCTTTCTCGGGGGGGGCGATAGATACGCAGTATTTT
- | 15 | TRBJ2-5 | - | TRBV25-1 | CASSDSDRAQETQYF | TGTGCCAGCAGTGACTCAGACAGAGCGCAAGAGACCCAGTACTTC
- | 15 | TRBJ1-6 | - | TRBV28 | CASSWIGQRDSPLHF | TGTGCCAGCAGTTGGATAGGGCAGAGGGATTCACCCCTCCACTTT
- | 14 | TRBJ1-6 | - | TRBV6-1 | CASSEARFASPLHF | TGTGCCAGCAGTGAAGCCAGGTTCGCTTCACCCCTCCACTTT
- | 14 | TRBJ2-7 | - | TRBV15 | CATSREVTAYEQYF | TGTGCCACCAGCAGAGAGGTCACAGCGTACGAGCAGTACTTC
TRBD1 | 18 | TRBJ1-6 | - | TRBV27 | CASSATGTGFYGGSPLHF | TGTGCCAGCAGTGCCACCGGGACAGGGTTTTATGGGGGTTCACCCCTCCACTTT
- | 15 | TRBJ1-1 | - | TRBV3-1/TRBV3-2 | CASSHELTENTEAFF | TGTGCCAGCAGCCATGAGTTGACAGAGAACACTGAAGCTTTCTTT
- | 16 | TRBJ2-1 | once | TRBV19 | CASSIPGGTYSDEQFF | TGTGCCAGTAGTATTCCCGGGGGAACCTACTCGGATGAGCAGTTCTTC
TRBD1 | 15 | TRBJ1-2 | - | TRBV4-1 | CASSQDGQGAFGYTF | TGCGCCAGCAGCCAAGATGGGCAGGGGGCGTTCGGCTACACCTTC